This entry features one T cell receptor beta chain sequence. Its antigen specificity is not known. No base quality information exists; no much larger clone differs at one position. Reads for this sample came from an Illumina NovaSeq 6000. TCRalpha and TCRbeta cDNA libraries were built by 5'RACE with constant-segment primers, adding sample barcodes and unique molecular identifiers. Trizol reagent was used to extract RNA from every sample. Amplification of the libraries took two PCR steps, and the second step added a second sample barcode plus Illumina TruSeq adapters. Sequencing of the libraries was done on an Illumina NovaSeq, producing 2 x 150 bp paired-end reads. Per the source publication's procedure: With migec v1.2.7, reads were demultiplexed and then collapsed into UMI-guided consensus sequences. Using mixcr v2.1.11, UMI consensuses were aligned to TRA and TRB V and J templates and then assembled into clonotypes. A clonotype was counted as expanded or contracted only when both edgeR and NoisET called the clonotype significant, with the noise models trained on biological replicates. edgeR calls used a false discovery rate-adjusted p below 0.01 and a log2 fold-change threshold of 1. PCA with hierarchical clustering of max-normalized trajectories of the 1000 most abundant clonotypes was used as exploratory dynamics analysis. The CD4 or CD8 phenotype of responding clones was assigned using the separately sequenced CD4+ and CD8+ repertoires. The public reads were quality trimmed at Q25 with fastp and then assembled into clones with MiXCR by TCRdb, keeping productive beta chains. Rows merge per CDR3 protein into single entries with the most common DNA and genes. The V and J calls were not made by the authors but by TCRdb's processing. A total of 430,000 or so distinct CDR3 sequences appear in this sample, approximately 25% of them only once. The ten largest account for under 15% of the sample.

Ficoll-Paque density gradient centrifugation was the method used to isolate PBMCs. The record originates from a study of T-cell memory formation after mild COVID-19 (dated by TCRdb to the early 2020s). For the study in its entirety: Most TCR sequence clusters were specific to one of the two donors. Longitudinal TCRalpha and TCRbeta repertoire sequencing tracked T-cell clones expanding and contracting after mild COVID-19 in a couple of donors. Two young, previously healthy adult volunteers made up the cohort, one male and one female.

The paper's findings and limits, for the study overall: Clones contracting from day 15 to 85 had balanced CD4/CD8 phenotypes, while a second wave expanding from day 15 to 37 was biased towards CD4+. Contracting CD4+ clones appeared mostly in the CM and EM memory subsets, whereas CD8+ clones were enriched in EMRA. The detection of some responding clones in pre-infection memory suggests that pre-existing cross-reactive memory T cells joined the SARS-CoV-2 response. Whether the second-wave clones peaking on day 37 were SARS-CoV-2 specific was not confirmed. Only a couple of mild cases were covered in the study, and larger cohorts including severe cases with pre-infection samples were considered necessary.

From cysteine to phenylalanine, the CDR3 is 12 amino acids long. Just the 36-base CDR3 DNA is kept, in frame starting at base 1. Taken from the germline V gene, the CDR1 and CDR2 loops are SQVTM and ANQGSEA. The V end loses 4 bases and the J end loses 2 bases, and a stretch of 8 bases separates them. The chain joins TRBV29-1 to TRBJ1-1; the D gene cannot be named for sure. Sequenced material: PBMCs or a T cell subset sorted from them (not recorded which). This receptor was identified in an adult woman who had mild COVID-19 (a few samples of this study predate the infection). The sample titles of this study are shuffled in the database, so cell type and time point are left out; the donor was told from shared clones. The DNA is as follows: TGCAGCGTTGCTACCACAAACACTGAAGCTTTCTTT. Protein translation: CSVATTNTEAFF.